This T cell receptor beta chain originates from a study of T cells in Graves' hyperthyroidism and ophthalmopathy. At the level of the study: The blood sample was taken at first diagnosis, before treatment began.

To note about this clonotype: Its antigen is undetermined.

RNA transcripts served as the template for amplifying TCR beta CDR3 regions. HTBI primers were used for first-round RT-PCR of the TCR CDR3. From the multiplex PCR reads, TCRdb called clonotypes with MiXCR, one entry per CDR3 protein. The sample has 550,000 to 800,000 distinct CDR3 sequences; 15% to 20% are singletons. Aged 18 to 65, the patients had hyperthyroidism that was newly diagnosed and had lasted under 2 months. Overall study results and limits: A median about 6 months before onset, the model predicted ophthalmopathy.

Material for sequencing was blood. This sequence was found in a man over 45 with Graves' hyperthyroidism.

CDR3 DNA: TGCGCCAGCAGCATTGACGGGGGGCAACGAGGCTACACCTTC. This gives the protein CASSIDGGQRGYTF. The V call is TRBV5-1, the J call TRBJ1-2, with TRBD1 as a possible D gene (6 bases). Trimming removed 4 bases at V and 8 bases at J, with 18 bases between. The CDR3 is 14 amino acids. Germline-derived CDR1 and CDR2 are SGHRS and YFSETQ.